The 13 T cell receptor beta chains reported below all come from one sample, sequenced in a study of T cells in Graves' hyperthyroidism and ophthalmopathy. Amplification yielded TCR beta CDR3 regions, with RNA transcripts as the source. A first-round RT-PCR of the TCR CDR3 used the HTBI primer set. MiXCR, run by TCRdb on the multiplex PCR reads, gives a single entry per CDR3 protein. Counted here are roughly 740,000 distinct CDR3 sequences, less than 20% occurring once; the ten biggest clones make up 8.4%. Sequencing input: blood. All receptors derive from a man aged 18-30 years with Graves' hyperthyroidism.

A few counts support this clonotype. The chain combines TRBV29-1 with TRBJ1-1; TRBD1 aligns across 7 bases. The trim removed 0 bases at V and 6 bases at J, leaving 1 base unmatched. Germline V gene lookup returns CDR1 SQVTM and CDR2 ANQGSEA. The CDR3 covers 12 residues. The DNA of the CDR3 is TGCAGCGTTGAAGATCAGGGGGCTGAAGCTTTCTTT. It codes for CSVEDQGAEAFF.

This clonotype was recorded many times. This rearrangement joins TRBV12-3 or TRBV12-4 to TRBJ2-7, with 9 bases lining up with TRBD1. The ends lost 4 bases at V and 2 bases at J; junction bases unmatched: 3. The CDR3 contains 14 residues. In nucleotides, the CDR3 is TGTGCCAGCAGTTGGGACAGGGAGACCTACGAGCAGTACTTC. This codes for CASSWDRETYEQYF.

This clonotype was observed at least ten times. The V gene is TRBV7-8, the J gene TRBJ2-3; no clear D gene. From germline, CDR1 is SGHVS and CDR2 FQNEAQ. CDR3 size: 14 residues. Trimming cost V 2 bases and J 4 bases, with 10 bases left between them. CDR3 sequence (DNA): TGTGCCAGCAGCTTACTGGGTAACCCAGATACGCAGTATTTT. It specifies CASSLLGNPDTQYF.

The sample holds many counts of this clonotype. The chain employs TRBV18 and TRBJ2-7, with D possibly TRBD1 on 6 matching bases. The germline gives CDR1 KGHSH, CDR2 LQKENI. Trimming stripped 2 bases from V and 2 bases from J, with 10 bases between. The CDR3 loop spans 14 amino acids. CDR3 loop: CASSPTGIPYEQYF. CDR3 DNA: TGTGCCAGCTCACCAACAGGGATCCCCTACGAGCAGTACTTC.

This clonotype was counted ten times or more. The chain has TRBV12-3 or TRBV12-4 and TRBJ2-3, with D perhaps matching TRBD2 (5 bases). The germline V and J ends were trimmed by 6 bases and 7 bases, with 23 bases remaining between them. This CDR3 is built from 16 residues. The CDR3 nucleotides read TGTGCCAGCAGCCAGCGCCCACGGACTTCGGGATATACGCAGTATTTT. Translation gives CASSQRPRTSGYTQYF.

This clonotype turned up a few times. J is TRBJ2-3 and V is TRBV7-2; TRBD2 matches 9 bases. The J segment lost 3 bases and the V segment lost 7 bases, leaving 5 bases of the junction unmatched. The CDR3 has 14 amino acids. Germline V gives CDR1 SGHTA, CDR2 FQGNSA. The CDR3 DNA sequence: TGTGCCAGCAACAGGGCGGGAGGGACAGATACGCAGTATTTT. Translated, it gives CASNRAGGTDTQYF. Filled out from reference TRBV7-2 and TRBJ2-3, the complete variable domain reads GAGVSQSPSNKVTEKGKDVELRCDPISGHTALYWYRQSLGQGLEFLIYFQGNSAPDKSGLPSDRFSAERTGGSVSTLTIQRTQQEDSAVYLCASNRAGGTDTQYFGPGTRLTVL.

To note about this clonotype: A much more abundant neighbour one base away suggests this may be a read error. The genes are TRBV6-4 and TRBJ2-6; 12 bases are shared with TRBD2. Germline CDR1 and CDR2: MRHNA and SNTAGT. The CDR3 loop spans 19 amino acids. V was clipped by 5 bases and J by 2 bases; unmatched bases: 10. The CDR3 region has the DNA TGTGCCAGCAGTTCGCGCGACTCTAGCGGGAGGGCTGGGGCCAACGTCCTGACTTTC. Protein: CASSSRDSSGRAGANVLTF.

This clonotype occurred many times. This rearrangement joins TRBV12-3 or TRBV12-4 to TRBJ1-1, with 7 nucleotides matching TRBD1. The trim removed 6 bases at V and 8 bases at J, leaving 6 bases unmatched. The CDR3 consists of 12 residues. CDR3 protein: CASRLLTGEAFF. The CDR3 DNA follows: TGTGCCAGCAGATTGCTGACAGGGGAAGCTTTCTTT.

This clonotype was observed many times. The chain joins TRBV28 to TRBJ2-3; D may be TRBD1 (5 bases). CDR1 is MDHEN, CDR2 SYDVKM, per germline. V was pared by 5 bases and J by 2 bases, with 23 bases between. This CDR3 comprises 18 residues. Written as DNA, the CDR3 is TGTGCCAGCAGTAGGGGTGGGATCTCAACCACCCTCACAGATACGCAGTATTTT. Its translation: CASSRGGISTTLTDTQYF.

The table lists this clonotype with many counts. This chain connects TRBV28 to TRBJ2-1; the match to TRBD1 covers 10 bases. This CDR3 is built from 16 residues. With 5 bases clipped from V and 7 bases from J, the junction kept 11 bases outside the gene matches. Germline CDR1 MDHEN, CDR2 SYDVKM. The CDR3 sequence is CASSKLPGQGTNEQFF. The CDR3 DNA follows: TGTGCCAGCAGTAAATTACCGGGACAGGGGACGAATGAGCAGTTCTTC.

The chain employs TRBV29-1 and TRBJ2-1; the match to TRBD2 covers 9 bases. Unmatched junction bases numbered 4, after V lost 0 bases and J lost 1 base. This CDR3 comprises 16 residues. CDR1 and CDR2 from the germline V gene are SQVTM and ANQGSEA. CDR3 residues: CSVEDRGLASYNEQFF. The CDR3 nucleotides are TGCAGCGTTGAAGATCGCGGACTAGCGTCCTACAATGAGCAGTTCTTC.

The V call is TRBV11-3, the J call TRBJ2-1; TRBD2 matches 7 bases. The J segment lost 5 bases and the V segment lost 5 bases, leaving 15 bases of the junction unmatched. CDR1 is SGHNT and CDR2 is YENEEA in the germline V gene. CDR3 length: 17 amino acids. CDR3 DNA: TGTGCCAGCAGCCTCCCCTTGGCGGGAGTGTTCCACAATGAGCAGTTCTTC. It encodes CASSLPLAGVFHNEQFF.

CDR3 nucleotides: TGTGCCACCAGTGACCCTCGGACAGTCTATGGCTACACCTTC. Protein sequence: CATSDPRTVYGYTF. The genes are TRBV24-1 and TRBJ1-2; possibly TRBD1 for D (6 bases). This CDR3 has 14 residues. Trimming removed 4 bases at V and 4 bases at J, with 12 bases between. The germline V gene has CDR1 KGHDR and CDR2 SFDVKD.